This T cell receptor beta chain derives from a study of metastatic and nonmetastatic thyroid tumors. In the study overall: Where malignant and benign thyroid patients were concerned, repertoires were compared across blood and tumor or nodule tissue.

Source study methods: Differences in CDR3 between clinicopathological groups were drawn on to build a classifier intended to discriminate distant-metastatic papillary thyroid cancer patients. With MiXCR, TCRdb called clones anew from the PCR reads. The V and J calls shown here were made by TCRdb, not taken from the authors' results. The repertoire consists of 50,000 to 65,000 clones, with under 5% occurring once and the leading ten covering 20% to 25%. Every patient underwent thyroid surgery untreated. This clone was seen a handful of times. The sequencing input was blood. This TCR was recovered from a female donor with papillary thyroid cancer or a benign thyroid nodule (not recorded which). Some clones in this sample may be carry-over from other donors' samples.

The CDR3 DNA sequence: TGTGCCAGCAGTGAACCTCCGGTGAGGGAAAGCACAGATACGCAGTATTTT. It encodes CASSEPPVRESTDTQYF. The rearrangement uses TRBV2 and TRBJ2-3; D is possibly TRBD2 (5 bases). Trimming left V 2 bases short and J 0 bases short, with 15 bases between. CDR3 length: 17 residues. Germline V gene data show CDR1 as SNHLY and CDR2 as FYNNEI.